The present T cell receptor (beta chain) was sequenced within a study of T cells in Graves' hyperthyroidism and ophthalmopathy (dated by TCRdb to the late 2010s). Regarding the research as a whole: Peripheral blood samples were taken at the time of initial diagnosis, prior to any treatment. TCR V-J signatures able to tell the groups apart were searched for in a discovery cohort of some 97 patients, of whom fewer than 45 had Graves' ophthalmopathy and about 55 had stable Graves' hyperthyroidism. For training and testing, the 100 or so patients in the discovery cohort were randomly divided in a 7:3 ratio. Once sampling was done, hyperthyroidism patients were given methimazole at a starting dose of 30 mg daily, whereas ophthalmopathy patients were given high-dose intravenous methylprednisolone. An independent validation cohort of about 20 hyperthyroidism patients and some 15 patients who later progressed to ophthalmopathy tested prospective prediction of ophthalmopathy. The study also compared thyroid tissue and blood T-cell repertoires from more than 5 Graves' hyperthyroidism patients. According to the paper, TCR Vbeta CDR3 sequencing was carried out on more than 120 peripheral blood samples, which came from around 43 ophthalmopathy, 80 or so hyperthyroidism and approximately 17 progressor patients. Broad study findings and their caveats: In validation, the model predicted progression to ophthalmopathy with 55% to 71% sensitivity and over 72% specificity, a median of around six months before onset. Most expanded thyroid clonotypes (frequency above 0.001) were also detected in blood, a finding suggesting that blood repertoires may reflect thyroid immune responses. No statistical method was used to set the sample size in advance, and investigators knew the group allocation. In cross-validation, a model built on a 13 V-J signature told ophthalmopathy apart from stable hyperthyroidism with about 90% sensitivity and about 81% specificity, and in testing the same model reached 80%/75%.

Inclusive of the bounding cysteine and phenylalanine, the CDR3 is 16 residues long. CDR3 DNA is the only sequence kept; it has 48 bases, read in frame from the first base. Per the germline V gene, SGDLS is the CDR1 and YYNGEE is the CDR2. Between the V and J ends, shortened by 7 bases and 8 bases respectively, the junction contains 25 bases. Moderately to severely active disease, a Clinical Activity Score of at least 3, a NOSPECS grade of at least 4, and a duration under 3 months were present in ophthalmopathy patients. Any patient with an uncontrolled infection, another autoimmune disease, pregnancy or lactation was excluded. Diagnoses relied on clinical symptoms, serum thyroxine and TRAb, thyroid ultrasound and orbital computed tomography. Ficoll-Paque density gradient centrifugation was used to isolate PBMCs from approximately 10 ml of fresh peripheral blood. Total RNA was extracted using Trizol reagent, and RNA quality was assessed on an Agilent 2100 Bioanalyzer.

A word on this clonotype: Its antigen remains undetermined. Base qualities are not at hand, and no much larger clone is one base apart.

Amplification of TCR beta CDR3 regions was carried out from RNA transcripts. The first round of RT-PCR for the TCR CDR3 was performed with the HTBI primer set and the Qiagen OneStep RT-PCR kit. Libraries were constructed in a second round of multiplex PCR, after which size selection and purification were carried out. Paired-end sequencing of the libraries was performed with 100 bp reads on an Illumina HiSeq2000. As for how the authors treated the data: SOAPnuke was used to process the raw data, throwing out any read that contained adapters or uncalled bases, had a mean Phred below 15, or lacked an exact constant-primer or identifier match. High-quality paired reads were merged using COPE v1.2.5, and each unique nucleotide sequence was defined as a clonotype. Clonotypes were aligned to IMGT TRBV, TRBD and TRBJ reference segments using MiTCR v1.1. The analysis was restricted to V-J combinations with a frequency above 0.0001, which together covered roughly 99% of the repertoires. The TCS score was defined as the ratio of F50 (clonal expansion) to E x V (chaos), calculated using BLOSUM62-based TCRdist between CDR3 peptides within each V-J. Welch's t-statistics and random forest reduced 450 to 600 V-J features to about 13, which were used in a naive Bayes classifier (R e1071). The similarity between thyroid and blood repertoires was quantified using the Morisita-Horn index. In TCRdb, the public reads were trimmed at Q25 with fastp and aligned with MiXCR, with productive beta chains retained. Duplicate CDR3 protein sequences are folded into a single record with the most common DNA and genes. V and J calls and clone size were set by TCRdb, not the authors. Counted in this sample were roughly 40,000 distinct CDR3 sequences; roughly 50% of them appeared once. In total, the top ten clones hold around a sixth of the sample.

The receptor chain draws on TRBV9 and TRBJ1-3, and perhaps TRBD1 as D gene, on 6 matching bases. This receptor was obtained from a man in his forties with Graves' ophthalmopathy. The sample consisted of blood. The encoded CDR3 is CASGGGGAEQAYTIYF. The sequenced DNA is TGTGCCAGCGGGGGGGGCGGCGCAGAACAGGCCTACACCATATATTTT.